One and the same sample provided the 5 T cell receptor beta chains below, sequenced in a study of cytomegalovirus exposure and HLA in healthy donors. The PCR employed 60 Vbeta primers together with 13 Jbeta primers. Clones were read by immunoSEQ multiplex PCR, and TCRdb kept only the in-frame ones, dropping some. The data hold some 190,000 clones, with 87% observed a single time. The material sequenced was PBMCs. These TCRs come from a boy younger than 10 in good health and CMV-seronegative.

The chain is built from TRBV10-2 and TRBJ2-1; 9 bases agree with TRBD2. Germline V gives CDR1 WSHSY, CDR2 SAAADI. This CDR3 has 14 amino acids. V shed 4 bases, J shed 4 bases, and the junction held 2 bases outside the gene matches. The CDR3 region has the DNA TGCGCCAGCAGTGTAGCGGGGGTGTACAATGAGCAGTTCTTC. It codes for CASSVAGVYNEQFF.

The chain carries TRBV19 and TRBJ1-1; 7 positions agree with TRBD1. V lost 9 bases, J lost 1 base, and 8 bases stayed unmatched. This CDR3 comprises 14 residues. Germline V gene sequence: CDR1 LNHDA, CDR2 SQIVND (reference sequence). CDR3 sequence: CASQRDSQNTEAFF. DNA of the CDR3: TGTGCCAGCCAAAGGGACAGCCAGAACACTGAAGCTTTCTTT.

The CDR3 bases are TGCGCCAGCAGCTTCCTGGGACTAGCGGGGCCCCCAGATACGCAGTATTTT. Translating gives CASSFLGLAGPPDTQYF. The genes are TRBV5-1 and TRBJ2-3; 13 positions match TRBD2. V trimming: 2 bases; J trimming: 4 bases; junction bases outside the gene matches: 7. The length of the CDR3 is 17 residues. CDR1 is SGHRS, CDR2 YFSETQ, per germline.

V usage is TRBV18 and J usage is TRBJ2-5; D is unclear. Trimming left V 8 bases short and J 2 bases short, with 6 bases between. The CDR3 has 11 amino acids. The V gene's germline CDR1 is KGHSH and CDR2 LQKENI. CDR3 protein: CASALQETQYF. CDR3 DNA: TGTGCCAGCGCGTTACAAGAGACCCAGTACTTC. Supplemented by reference TRBV18 and TRBJ2-5, the full variable domain reads NAGVMQNPRHLVRRRGQEARLRCSPMKGHSHVYWYRQLPEEGLKFMVYLQKENIIDESGMPKERFSAEFPKEGPSILRIQQVVRGDSAAYFCASALQETQYFGPGTRLLVL.

The J gene is TRBJ2-1, the V gene TRBV28; possibly TRBD2 for D (5 bases). Trimming took off 3 bases at V and 8 bases at J, with 5 bases between the two ends. The CDR3 spans 11 residues. Germline CDR1 and CDR2: MDHEN and SYDVKM. The CDR3 nucleotides are TGTGCCAGCAGTTTGAGGGATGAGCAGTTCTTC. This encodes CASSLRDEQFF.